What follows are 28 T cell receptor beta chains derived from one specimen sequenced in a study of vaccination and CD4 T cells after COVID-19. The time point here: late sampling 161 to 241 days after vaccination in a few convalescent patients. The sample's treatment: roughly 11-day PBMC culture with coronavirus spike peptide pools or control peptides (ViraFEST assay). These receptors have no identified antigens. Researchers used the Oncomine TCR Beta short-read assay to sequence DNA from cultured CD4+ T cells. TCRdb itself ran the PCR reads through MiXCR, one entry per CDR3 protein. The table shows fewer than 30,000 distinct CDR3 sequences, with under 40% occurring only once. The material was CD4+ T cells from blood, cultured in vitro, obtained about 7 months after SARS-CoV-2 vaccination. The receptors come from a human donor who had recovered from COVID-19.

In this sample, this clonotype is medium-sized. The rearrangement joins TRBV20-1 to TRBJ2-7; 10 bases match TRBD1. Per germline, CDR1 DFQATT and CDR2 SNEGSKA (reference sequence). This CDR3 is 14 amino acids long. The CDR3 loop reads CSSDAGQGTSEQYF. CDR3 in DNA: TGCAGCTCGGACGCGGGACAGGGGACCAGCGAGCAGTACTTC.

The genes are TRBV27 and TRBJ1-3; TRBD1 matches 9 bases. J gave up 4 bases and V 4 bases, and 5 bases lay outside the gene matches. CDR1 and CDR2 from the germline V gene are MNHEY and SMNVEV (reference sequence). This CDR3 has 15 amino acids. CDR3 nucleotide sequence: TGTGCCAGCAGTTCCCCGGACAGGGGCGGAAACACCATATATTTT. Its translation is CASSSPDRGGNTIYF.

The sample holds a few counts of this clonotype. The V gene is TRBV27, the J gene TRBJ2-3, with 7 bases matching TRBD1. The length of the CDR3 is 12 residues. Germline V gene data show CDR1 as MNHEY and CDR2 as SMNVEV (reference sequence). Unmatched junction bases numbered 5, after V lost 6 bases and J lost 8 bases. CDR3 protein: CASRTGDGTQYF. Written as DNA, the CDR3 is TGTGCCAGCAGAACAGGGGATGGTACGCAGTATTTT.

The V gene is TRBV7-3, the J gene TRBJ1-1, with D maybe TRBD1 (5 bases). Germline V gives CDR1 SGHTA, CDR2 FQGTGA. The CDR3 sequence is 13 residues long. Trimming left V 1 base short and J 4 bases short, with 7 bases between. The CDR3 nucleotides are TGTGCCAGCAGCTTAATAGGGGCCACTGAAGCTTTCTTT. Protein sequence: CASSLIGATEAFF.

The CDR3 here is CASSTTGEGNIQYF. CDR3 coding DNA: TGTGCCAGCAGTACGACAGGGGAGGGAAACATTCAGTACTTC. The J gene is TRBJ2-4, the V gene TRBV28, with a tentative D call TRBD1 (8 bases). V lost 5 bases to trimming and J lost 6 bases, with 14 bases between them. Per germline, CDR1 MDHEN and CDR2 SYDVKM. CDR3 length: 14 residues.

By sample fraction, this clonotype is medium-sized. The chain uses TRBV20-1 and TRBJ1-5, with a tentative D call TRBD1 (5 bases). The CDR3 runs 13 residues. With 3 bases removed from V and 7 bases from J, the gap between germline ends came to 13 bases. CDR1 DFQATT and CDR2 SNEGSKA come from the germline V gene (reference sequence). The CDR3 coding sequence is TGCAGTGCTAGGGGCAGGGAAAGCCAGCCCCAGCATTTT. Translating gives CSARGRESQPQHF.

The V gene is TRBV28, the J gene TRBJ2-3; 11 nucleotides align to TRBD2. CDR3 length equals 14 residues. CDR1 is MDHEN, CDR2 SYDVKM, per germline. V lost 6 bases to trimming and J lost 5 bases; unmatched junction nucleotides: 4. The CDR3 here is CASSLLAGEDTQYF. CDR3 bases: TGTGCCAGCAGCCTACTAGCGGGAGAAGATACGCAGTATTTT.

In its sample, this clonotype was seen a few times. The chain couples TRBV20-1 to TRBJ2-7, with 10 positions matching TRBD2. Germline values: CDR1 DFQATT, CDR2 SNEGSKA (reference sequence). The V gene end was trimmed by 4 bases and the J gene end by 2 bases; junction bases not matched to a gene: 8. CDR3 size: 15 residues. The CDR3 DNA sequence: TGCAGTGCTAAACCAGGACTAGCGGACCCCTACGAGCAGTACTTC. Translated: CSAKPGLADPYEQYF.

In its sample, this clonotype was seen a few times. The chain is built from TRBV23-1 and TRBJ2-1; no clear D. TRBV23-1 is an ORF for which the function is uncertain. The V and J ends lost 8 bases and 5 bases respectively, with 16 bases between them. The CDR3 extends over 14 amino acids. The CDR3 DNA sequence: TGCGCCAGCTACATCTGGGTAGCCCACAATGAGCAGTTCTTC. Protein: CASYIWVAHNEQFF.

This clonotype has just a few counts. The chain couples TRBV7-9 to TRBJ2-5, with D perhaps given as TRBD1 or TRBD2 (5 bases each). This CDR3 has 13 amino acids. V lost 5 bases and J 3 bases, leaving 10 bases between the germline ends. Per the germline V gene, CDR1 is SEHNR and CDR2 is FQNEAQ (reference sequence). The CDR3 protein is CASSPGTEETQYF. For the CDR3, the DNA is TGTGCCAGCAGCCCCGGGACCGAAGAGACCCAGTACTTC. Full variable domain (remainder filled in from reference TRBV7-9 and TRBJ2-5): DTGVSQNPRHKITKRGQNVTFRCDPISEHNRLYWYRQTLGQGPEFLTYFQNEAQLEKSRLLSDRFSAERPKGSFSTLEIQRTEQGDSAMYLCASSPGTEETQYFGPGTRLLVL.

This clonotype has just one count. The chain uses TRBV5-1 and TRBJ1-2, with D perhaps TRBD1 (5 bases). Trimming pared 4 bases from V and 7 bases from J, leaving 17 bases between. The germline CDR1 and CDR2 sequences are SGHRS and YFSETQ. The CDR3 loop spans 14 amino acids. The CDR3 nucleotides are TGCGCCAGCAGCGGTCGGACACCCACGGCTGGCTACACCTTC. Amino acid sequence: CASSGRTPTAGYTF.

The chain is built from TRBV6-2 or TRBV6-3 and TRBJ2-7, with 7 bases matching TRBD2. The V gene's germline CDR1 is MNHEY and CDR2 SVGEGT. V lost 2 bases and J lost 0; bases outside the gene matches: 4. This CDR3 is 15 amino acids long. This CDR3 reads CASSYPPSGSYEQYF. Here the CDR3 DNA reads TGTGCCAGCAGTTACCCGCCTAGCGGCTCCTACGAGCAGTACTTC.

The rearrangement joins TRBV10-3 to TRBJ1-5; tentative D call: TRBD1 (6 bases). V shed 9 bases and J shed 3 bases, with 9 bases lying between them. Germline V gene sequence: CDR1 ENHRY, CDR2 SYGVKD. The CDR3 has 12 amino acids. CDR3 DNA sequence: TGTGCCATAGGACAGATCAATCAGCCCCAGCATTTT. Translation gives CAIGQINQPQHF.

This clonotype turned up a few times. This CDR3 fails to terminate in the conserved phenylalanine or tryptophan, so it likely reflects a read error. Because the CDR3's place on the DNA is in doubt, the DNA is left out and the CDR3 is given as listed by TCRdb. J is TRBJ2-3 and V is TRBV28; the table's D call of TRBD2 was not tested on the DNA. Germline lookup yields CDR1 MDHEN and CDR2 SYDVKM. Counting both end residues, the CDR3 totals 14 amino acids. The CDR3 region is CASSSALSSGRAIL.

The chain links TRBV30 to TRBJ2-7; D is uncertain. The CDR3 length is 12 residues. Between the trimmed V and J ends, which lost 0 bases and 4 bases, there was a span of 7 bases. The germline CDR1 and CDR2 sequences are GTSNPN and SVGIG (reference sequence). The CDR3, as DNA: TGTGCCTGGAGTGTTTCGCGTTACGAGCAGTACTTC. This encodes CAWSVSRYEQYF.

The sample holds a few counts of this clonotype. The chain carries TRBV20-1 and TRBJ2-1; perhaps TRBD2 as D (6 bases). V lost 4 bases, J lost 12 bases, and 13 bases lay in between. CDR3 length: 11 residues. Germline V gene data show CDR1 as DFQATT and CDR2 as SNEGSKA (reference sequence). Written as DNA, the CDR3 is TGCAGTGCTAATGTGGGGGGAATGCAGTTCTTC. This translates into CSANVGGMQFF.

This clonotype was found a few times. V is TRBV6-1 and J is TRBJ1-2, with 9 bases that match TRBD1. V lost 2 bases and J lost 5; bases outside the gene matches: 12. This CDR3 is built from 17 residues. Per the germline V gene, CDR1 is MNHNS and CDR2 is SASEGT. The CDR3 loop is CASSEWFAGDRGYGYTF. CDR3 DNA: TGTGCCAGCAGTGAATGGTTTGCGGGCGACAGGGGGTATGGCTACACCTTC.

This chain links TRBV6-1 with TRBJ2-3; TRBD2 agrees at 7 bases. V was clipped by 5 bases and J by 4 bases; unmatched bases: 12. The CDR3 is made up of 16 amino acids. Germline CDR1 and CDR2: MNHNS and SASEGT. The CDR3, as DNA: TGTGCCAGCAGTCTAGAGGGAGGGTGGCTCGCAGATACGCAGTATTTT. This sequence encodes CASSLEGGWLADTQYF.

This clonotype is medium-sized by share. The CDR3 DNA reads TGTGCCAGCAGCTCCTTACGGAGTACGCAGTATTTT. As protein: CASSSLRSTQYF. V and J are TRBV7-8 and TRBJ2-3; D not resolved. V was pared by 4 bases and J by 8 bases, with 10 bases between. Germline CDR1 is SGHVS and CDR2 is FQNEAQ. The length of the CDR3 is 12 residues.

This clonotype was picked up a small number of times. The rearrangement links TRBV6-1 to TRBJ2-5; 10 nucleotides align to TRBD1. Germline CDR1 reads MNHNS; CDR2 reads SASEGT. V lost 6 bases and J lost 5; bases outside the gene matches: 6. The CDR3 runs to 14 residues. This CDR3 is CASRETGGWETQYF. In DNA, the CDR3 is TGTGCCAGCAGAGAGACAGGGGGCTGGGAGACCCAGTACTTC.

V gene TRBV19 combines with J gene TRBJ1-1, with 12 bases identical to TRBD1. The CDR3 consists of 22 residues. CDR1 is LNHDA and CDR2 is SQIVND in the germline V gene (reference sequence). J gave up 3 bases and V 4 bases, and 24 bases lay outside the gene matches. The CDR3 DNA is TGTGCCAGTAGTAGAGGGCTTCGGGTCGGGACAGGGGGCGCCGAGAAGGACACTGAAGCTTTCTTT. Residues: CASSRGLRVGTGGAEKDTEAFF.

The CDR3 DNA reads as TGTGCCAGTATGCCAGCGGGAGGTACCCAGTACTTC. This sequence encodes CASMPAGGTQYF. The chain has TRBV19 and TRBJ2-5, with 9 bases aligning to TRBD2. Trimming took 7 bases from V and 8 from J; bases not matched to a gene: 5. Germline CDR1 is LNHDA and CDR2 is SQIVND (reference sequence). The CDR3 extends over 12 amino acids.

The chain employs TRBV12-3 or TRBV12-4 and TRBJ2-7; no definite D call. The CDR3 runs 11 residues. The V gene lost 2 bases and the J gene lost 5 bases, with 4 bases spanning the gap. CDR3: CASSLSHEQYF. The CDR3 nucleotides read TGTGCCAGCAGTTTATCTCACGAGCAGTACTTC.

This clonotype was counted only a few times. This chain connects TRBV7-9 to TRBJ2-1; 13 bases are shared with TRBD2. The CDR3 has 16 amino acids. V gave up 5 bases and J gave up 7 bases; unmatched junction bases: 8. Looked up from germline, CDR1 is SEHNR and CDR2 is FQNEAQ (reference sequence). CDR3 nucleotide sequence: TGTGCCAGCAGCGGTGGACTAGCGGGAGTGGGTAATGAGCAGTTCTTC. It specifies CASSGGLAGVGNEQFF.

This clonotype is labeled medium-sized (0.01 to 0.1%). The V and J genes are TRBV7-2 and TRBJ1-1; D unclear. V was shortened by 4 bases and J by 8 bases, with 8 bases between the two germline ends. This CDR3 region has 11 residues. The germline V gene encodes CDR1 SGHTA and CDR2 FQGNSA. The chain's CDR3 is CASSSVREAFF. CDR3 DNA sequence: TGTGCCAGCAGCTCCGTGCGGGAAGCTTTCTTT. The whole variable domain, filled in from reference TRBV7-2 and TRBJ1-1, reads GAGVSQSPSNKVTEKGKDVELRCDPISGHTALYWYRQSLGQGLEFLIYFQGNSAPDKSGLPSDRFSAERTGGSVSTLTIQRTQQEDSAVYLCASSSVREAFFGQGTRLTVV.

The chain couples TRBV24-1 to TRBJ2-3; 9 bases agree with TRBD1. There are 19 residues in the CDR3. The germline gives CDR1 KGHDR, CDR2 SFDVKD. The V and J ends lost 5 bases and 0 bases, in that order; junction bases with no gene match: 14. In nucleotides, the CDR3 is TGTGCCACCAGTGGGTACAGGGGGCGGGAAGTAACTAGCACAGATACGCAGTATTTT. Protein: CATSGYRGREVTSTDTQYF.

CDR3 coding DNA: TGTGCCAGCAGTTACCTGCGGGAGAAGGACGAGCAGTACTTC. The encoded protein is CASSYLREKDEQYF. The chain is built from TRBV6-5 and TRBJ2-7, with 7 bases identical to TRBD2. Germline loops: CDR1 MNHEY, CDR2 SVGAGI. This CDR3 is 14 amino acids long. V was clipped by 2 bases and J by 5 bases; unmatched bases: 6.

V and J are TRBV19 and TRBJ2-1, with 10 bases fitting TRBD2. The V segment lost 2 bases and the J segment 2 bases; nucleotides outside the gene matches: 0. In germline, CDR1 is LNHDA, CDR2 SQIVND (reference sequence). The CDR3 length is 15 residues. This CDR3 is CASSITSGTYNEQFF. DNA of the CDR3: TGTGCCAGTAGTATAACTAGCGGGACCTACAATGAGCAGTTCTTC.